Following are 28 T cell receptor beta chains from one sample sequenced in a study of tumor-infiltrating lymphocytes in primary liver carcinoma. It was unsorted whole blood that yielded blood RNA, and germline DNA was also extracted. The researchers produced TCR beta cDNA from approximately 0.45 ug total RNA with a constant-region primer. It was through three nested multiplex PCR rounds of slightly modified ARM-PCR that TCR beta libraries arose. Use of TRBV1-TRBV30 forward primers with a C-beta reverse primer characterized the first two PCR rounds, which lasted 10 cycles each. MiXCR, applied by TCRdb to the multiplex PCR reads, yields one record per CDR3 protein. The sample shows nearly 200,000 distinct CDR3 sequences, less than 70% of them seen only once. The sequenced sample consisted of peripheral blood. The origin of the receptors is a woman between 55 and 75 years old with primary liver carcinoma and hepatitis B virus infection.

To note about this clonotype: Germline is not matched at one junction end, which may reflect a read error. The CDR3 nucleotides are TGTACCAGCAGCCCTAGGACTAGCGTGGCGGAGACCCAGTACTTT. Encoded protein: CTSSPRTSVAETQYF. The chain is built from TRBV11-3 and TRBJ2-5; 9 positions agree with TRBD2. CDR1 is SGHNT and CDR2 is YENEEA in the germline V gene. The CDR3 covers 15 residues.

This rearrangement joins TRBV11-2 to TRBJ2-3; D unresolved. V lost 3 bases to trimming and J lost 0 bases, with 10 bases between them. Germline lookup yields CDR1 SGHAT and CDR2 FQNNGV. CDR3 length: 15 residues. CDR3: CASSFRQDSTDTQYF. CDR3 bases: TGTGCCAGCAGCTTCAGGCAGGACAGCACAGATACGCAGTATTTT.

Worth noting for this clonotype: A much more abundant neighbour one base away suggests this may be a read error. The rearrangement uses TRBV6-2 or TRBV6-3 and TRBJ2-3, with D possibly TRBD1 on 5 matching bases. Germline lookup yields CDR1 MNHEY and CDR2 SVGEGT. The V gene lost 6 bases and the J gene lost 2 bases, with 15 bases spanning the gap. The CDR3 runs 15 residues. In nucleotides, the CDR3 is TGTGCCAGCAGAGATTGTCAGGGAATCACAGATACGCAGTATTTT. Translating it yields CASRDCQGITDTQYF.

On this clonotype: One end of the junction does not line up with germline, which may come from a read error. This rearrangement joins TRBV11-2 to TRBJ2-7; no definite D call. The CDR3 runs 14 residues. The germline CDR1 and CDR2 sequences are SGHAT and FQNNGV. CDR3 residues: CASGLGDWRYEQYF. In DNA, the CDR3 is TGTGCCAGCGGCTTAGGCGACTGGCGCTACGAGCAGTACTTC.

J is TRBJ1-2 and V is TRBV7-9, with D hard to call. The CDR3 runs 12 residues. The V end lost 1 base, the J end lost 10 bases, and 10 bases lay between the germline ends. Per the germline V gene, CDR1 is SEHNR and CDR2 is FQNEAQ (reference sequence). In nucleotides, the CDR3 is TGTGCCAGCAGCTTAGGCCGGCCCGTCTACACCTTC. It is translated as CASSLGRPVYTF.

Remarks on this clonotype: One end of the junction fails to match germline, which may point to a read error. The V call is TRBV11-2, the J call TRBJ2-1, with D perhaps matching TRBD2 (6 bases). Germline lookup yields CDR1 SGHAT and CDR2 FQNNGV. This CDR3 spans 15 amino acids. The CDR3 here is CTSSSLRRRDPKQFF. The DNA for the CDR3 is TGTACCAGCAGCTCCTTGAGGCGGCGGGACCCTAAGCAGTTCTTT.

DNA for the CDR3: TGTGCCAGCAGCCAAGAGGGACTAGCGAGATCCGGGCAGTACTTC. Protein product: CASSQEGLARSGQYF. The chain joins TRBV4-2 to TRBJ2-7; TRBD2 matches 10 bases. V shed 0 bases and J 9 bases; nucleotides not matched to a gene: 8. The CDR3 spans 15 residues. CDR1 and CDR2 from the germline V gene are LGHNA and YNFKEQ.

This clonotype has at least ten counts. The chain is built from TRBV6-5 and TRBJ1-2, with 9 bases identical to TRBD1. Losses at the gene ends were 6 bases for V and 4 bases for J; bases not matched to a gene: 6. This CDR3 comprises 14 residues. Germline assignment: CDR1 MNHEY and CDR2 SVGAGI. CDR3 sequence (DNA): TGTGCCAGCAGCTCGGGACAGGGTGGCTATGGCTACACCTTC. Translated, it gives CASSSGQGGYGYTF.

Comment on this clonotype: This may come from a read error, since a much larger clone is one base off. The chain recombines TRBV7-8 with TRBJ2-3; 11 nucleotides line up with TRBD2. The germline V gene encodes CDR1 SGHVS and CDR2 FQNEAQ. This CDR3 is 17 amino acids long. CDR3 sequence: CASSYSGRGRGTDAQYF. The CDR3 coding sequence is TGTGCCAGCAGCTATAGCGGGAGGGGGCGGGGGACAGATGCGCAGTATTTT.

Worth noting for this clonotype: A read error may explain this, as a much larger clone is one base away. The CDR3 loop reads CANSHVGEIGEKLFF. CDR3 DNA sequence: TGCGCCAACAGCCATGTCGGGGAAATCGGGGAAAAACTGTTTTTT. The chain couples TRBV4-1 to TRBJ1-4; no clear D gene. This CDR3 spans 15 amino acids. The germline V gene encodes CDR1 MGHRA and CDR2 YSYEKL.

Of note for this clonotype: Mismatch with germline at one junction end may stem from a read error. The chain couples TRBV5-6 to TRBJ2-1; no clear D gene. Germline V lookup: CDR1 SGHDT, CDR2 YYEEEE. The CDR3 loop spans 13 amino acids. The CDR3 sequence: CASSPQTDNEEFF. The CDR3 coding sequence is TGTGCCAGCAGCCCCCAAACCGACAATGAGGAGTTCTTC.

This clonotype was counted a single time. The CDR3 protein is CASSLRISDSYEQYF. CDR3 nucleotides: TGTGCCAGCAGTCTCCGGATTAGCGACTCCTACGAGCAGTACTTC. The rearrangement uses TRBV6-1 and TRBJ2-7, with a weak D call TRBD2 (5 bases). The V gene's germline CDR1 is MNHNS and CDR2 SASEGT. There are 15 residues in the CDR3. The V gene lost 5 bases and the J gene lost 0 bases, with 14 bases spanning the gap.

This clonotype is a singleton in its sample. A read error may account for a junction end that differs from germline. V usage is TRBV28 and J usage is TRBJ1-2; no clear D. Germline V lookup: CDR1 MDHEN, CDR2 SYDVKM. The CDR3 is made up of 14 amino acids. CDR3 region: CASSPRIYNYGYTF. The CDR3 DNA is TGTGCCAGCAGTCCCAGGATCTATAACTATGGGTACACCTTC.

The chain joins TRBV29-1 to TRBJ1-4; D not certain. Germline-derived CDR1 and CDR2 are SQVTM and ANQGSEA. The CDR3 runs to 11 residues. The V and J ends lost 5 bases and 11 bases respectively, with 12 bases between them. CDR3 in amino acids: CSVQSGGKLFF. The CDR3 coding sequence is TGCAGCGTTCAATCAGGAGGCAAACTGTTTTTT. The variable domain in full, completed from reference TRBV29-1 and TRBJ1-4, reads SAVISQKPSRDICQRGTSLTIQCQVDSQVTMMFWYRQQPGQSLTLIATANQGSEATYESGFVIDKFPISRPNLTFSTLTVSNMSPEDSSIYLCSVQSGGKLFFGSGTQLSVL.

The gene calls are TRBV18 and TRBJ2-4, with D perhaps TRBD1 (6 bases). Germline V gene data show CDR1 as KGHSH and CDR2 as LQKENI. V was pared by 3 bases and J by 4 bases, with 22 bases between. This CDR3 is 18 amino acids long. CDR3 DNA: TGTGCCAGCTCACCCGACATGGGACAAGCGCGTAATAAAAACATTCAGTACTTC. This gives the protein CASSPDMGQARNKNIQYF.

Note on this clonotype: No conserved phenylalanine or tryptophan is present at the end of the CDR3, so a read error is the likely explanation. The V gene is TRBV6-1, the J gene TRBJ1-2; D unresolved. The CDR3 loop spans 15 amino acids. Germline CDR1 is MNHNS and CDR2 is SASEGT. Trimming shortened V by 7 bases and J by 0 bases, and 15 bases separated the two germline ends. CDR3 bases: TGTGCCAGCACCCCGTCTCTTCAGGCTAACTATGGCTACACCCTC. It yields the protein CASTPSLQANYGYTL.

On this clonotype: This may be a read error, as it is one base from a much larger clone. The rearrangement links TRBV10-1 to TRBJ2-3, with 14 bases that match TRBD2. Germline lookup yields CDR1 WNHNN and CDR2 SYGVQD (reference sequence). This CDR3 is built from 16 residues. CDR3 in amino acids: CVSSEGLAGVLDTQYF. Here the CDR3 DNA reads TGCGTCAGCAGTGAGGGACTAGCGGGAGTGTTAGATACGCAGTATTTT.

In the case of this clonotype: At one of its ends the junction is not consistent with the germline gene, which may arise from a read error. The V and J genes are TRBV11-2 and TRBJ2-1; D unclear. CDR1 is SGHAT and CDR2 is FQNNGV in the germline V gene. The CDR3 loop spans 15 amino acids. The CDR3 coding sequence is TGTACCAGCAGCTTAGACGCATCTCCCTACAATGAGCAGTTCTTC. The encoded protein is CTSSLDASPYNEQFF. Variable domain in full (rest from reference TRBV11-2 and TRBJ2-1): EAGVAQSPRYKIIEKRQSVAFWCNPISGHATLYWYQQILGQGPKLLIQFQNNGVVDDSQLPKDRFSAERLKGVDSTLKIQPAKLEDSAVYLCTSSLDASPYNEQFFGPGTRLTVL.

The V call is TRBV29-1, the J call TRBJ2-5, with a possible D match to TRBD1 (6 bases). Trimming stripped 7 bases from V and 4 bases from J, with 16 bases between. The length of the CDR3 is 13 residues. Germline CDR1 reads SQVTM; CDR2 reads ANQGSEA. CDR3 nucleotide sequence: TGCAGCGACATGCAGGGGACGGGAGAGACCCAGTACTTC. Protein sequence: CSDMQGTGETQYF.

This clonotype was counted only a few times. Given the absence of the conserved phenylalanine or tryptophan at the CDR3 end, a read error is likely. V gene TRBV29-1 combines with J gene TRBJ2-1; 11 bases match TRBD2. The V and J ends lost 7 bases and 6 bases, in that order; junction bases with no gene match: 8. The CDR3 loop spans 14 amino acids. Germline V gene sequence: CDR1 SQVTM, CDR2 ANQGSEA. DNA for the CDR3: TGCAGCGATGTGCTTAGCGGGAGGGCCAATGAGCAGTTCTCC. Encoded protein: CSDVLSGRANEQFS.

V gene TRBV11-2 combines with J gene TRBJ2-1; D call uncertain. Germline V CDR1 and CDR2: SGHAT, FQNNGV. V shed 0 bases and J shed 7 bases, with 10 bases lying between them. This CDR3 contains 14 residues. The CDR3 DNA reads TGTGCCAGCAGCTTAGACCACTACGATAATGAGCAGTTCTTC. It is translated as CASSLDHYDNEQFF. The full variable domain, in which reference TRBV11-2 and TRBJ2-1 provide the parts outside the CDR3, is EAGVAQSPRYKIIEKRQSVAFWCNPISGHATLYWYQQILGQGPKLLIQFQNNGVVDDSQLPKDRFSAERLKGVDSTLKIQPAKLEDSAVYLCASSLDHYDNEQFFGPGTRLTVL.

This chain links TRBV6-1 with TRBJ2-1; the D gene is possibly TRBD2 (5 bases). Germline lookup yields CDR1 MNHNS and CDR2 SASEGT. The CDR3 runs 13 residues. Trimming pared 11 bases from V and 3 bases from J, leaving 14 bases between. DNA for the CDR3: TGTGCCGCCAGAGGGTCCTACTACAATGAGCAGTTCTTC. This translates into CAARGSYYNEQFF.

As for this clonotype: Being one base from a much bigger clone, this may be a read error. The chain combines TRBV28 with TRBJ1-5, with D perhaps TRBD2 (6 bases). The J call may be wrong; the DNA end is better matched by TRBJ2-3. Germline loops: CDR1 MDHEN, CDR2 SYDVKM. The length of the CDR3 is 12 residues. In DNA form, the CDR3 reads TGTGCCGCCGGGAGAGGGGAGCTGCCCCAGTATTTT. This sequence encodes CAAGRGELPQYF.

This clonotype was detected many times. V and J are TRBV11-2 and TRBJ2-7; possible D gene TRBD1, 6 bases. Germline assignment: CDR1 SGHAT and CDR2 FQNNGV. Trimming removed 5 bases at V and 5 bases at J, with 19 bases between. This CDR3 contains 15 residues. The CDR3 region has the DNA TGTGCCAGCAGCCCGCCGTGGGGGCGAGAGAACGAGCAGTACTTC. Protein product: CASSPPWGRENEQYF.

The rearrangement uses TRBV6-1 and TRBJ2-7, with 7 bases that match TRBD2. The V and J ends lost 5 bases and 2 bases, in that order; junction bases with no gene match: 6. Germline assignment: CDR1 MNHNS and CDR2 SASEGT. This CDR3 region has 14 residues. In DNA, the CDR3 is TGTGCCAGCAGTAGCAGGACTAGGACCTACGAGCAGTACTTC. Its translation: CASSSRTRTYEQYF.

This clonotype was counted at least ten times. J is TRBJ1-1 and V is TRBV7-9; weak D call: TRBD1 (6 bases). Trimming cost V 1 base and J 6 bases, with 12 bases left between them. Germline assignment: CDR1 SEHNR and CDR2 FQNEAQ (reference sequence). The CDR3 extends over 14 amino acids. The CDR3 DNA sequence: TGTGCCAGCAGCTTAGAGGGGGTAGGCGCTGAAGCTTTCTTT. Translation gives CASSLEGVGAEAFF.

Comment on this clonotype: Because it lacks the conserved phenylalanine or tryptophan at the end, this CDR3 is likely a read error. The rearrangement uses TRBV11-2 and TRBJ2-3; D uncertain. The germline V gene has CDR1 SGHAT and CDR2 FQNNGV. CDR3 length equals 12 residues. Here the CDR3 DNA reads TGTACCAGCACCCCCTGGGCAGATACGCAGTATATT. This gives the protein CTSTPWADTQYI.

The V call is TRBV14, the J call TRBJ2-1, with TRBD2 matching over 7 bases. J gave up 6 bases and V 3 bases, and 8 bases lay outside the gene matches. The germline V gene encodes CDR1 SGHDN and CDR2 FVKESK. This CDR3 region has 15 residues. The CDR3 DNA reads as TGTGCCAGCAGCCATAGAGGACTAGTAGGCAATGAGCAGTTCTTC. It translates to CASSHRGLVGNEQFF.